This paragraph covers one T cell receptor beta chain sequence. The data derive from a study of blood T cell repertoires in COVID-19. Overall study: Material from acute and convalescent COVID-19 was sourced from the United States, Italy and Spain. PBMCs, B-cell-depleted T cells, or T cells were the source of the cDNA or gDNA that made up the material.

How the authors handled the data: Reference gene primer amplification gave nucleated cell count estimates. The assay was immunoSEQ multiplex PCR, and TCRdb's table has in-frame clones only and misses some. The DNA gave D and trimming, while V, J and clone size come from that table. The sample includes about 26,000 clones, 85% to 90% of them seen just once. J gave up 2 bases and V 4 bases, and 1 base lay outside the gene matches. Germline CDR1 ENHRY, CDR2 SYGVKD. CDR3 length: 14 amino acids. The TCR originated in a man in his 70s with active COVID-19. The sample was peripheral blood. The chain joins TRBV10-3 to TRBJ1-1, with 10 bases lining up with TRBD1. DNA of the CDR3: TGTGCCATCAGTGGGGACAGGGGAAACACTGAAGCTTTCTTT. Amino acids: CAISGDRGNTEAFF.